The sequence of this T cell receptor beta chain was determined in a study of blood T cell repertoires in COVID-19 (dated by TCRdb to the early 2020s). Context from the whole study: The collaborator samples originated in the United States, Italy and Spain and spanned the acute and convalescent phases of COVID-19. Samples came from the ongoing ImmuneRACE study (first 160 participants) plus 1,254 subjects from 6 global collaborators. The prospective study material was composed of cDNA or gDNA derived from T cells, B-cell-depleted T cells, or PBMCs. Nearly every sample came with metadata listing a de-identified subject ID, COVID-19 status, age in years and sex. Where HLA class I and class II types were available, the types were taken from metadata supplied by the sample provider, not from assay-based typing. The repertoires were released in a freely available public database intended as a resource for research on the immune response to SARS-CoV-2. Subjects who had been exposed to COVID-19, were actively infected with it, or had recovered from it provided the deeply sampled blood TCRbeta repertoires that made up the dataset. Paper-wide results and their limitations: Clinical and demographic metadata were provided uncurated, with the amount varying by source and participant.

This clone was observed a handful of times. It lacks a known antigen. Base-call qualities are not available, and no considerably larger clone is one nucleotide away. V is shortened by 3 bases, J by 6 bases, and the region joining them spans 19 bases. The CDR3 has 16 amino acids, counting the end cysteine and phenylalanine. The retained sequence is limited to the CDR3, 48 bases, with the frame set at the first base. From a lookup of the germline V gene, CDR1 and CDR2 are SGDLS and YYNGEE. A second Seattle source provided samples from volunteer blood donors who had recovered from COVID-19. Collaborating institutions collected whole blood in K2EDTA tubes following their own protocols. For TCRbeta analysis, collaborators shipped samples as frozen whole blood, isolated PBMCs, or DNA extracted from either of those sample types. TCRbeta CDR3 regions were amplified from genomic DNA using the immunoSEQ Assay, a bias-controlled multiplex PCR. Regarding the original processing steps: The number of nucleated cells in each sample was estimated from the amplification of reference gene primers within the assay. To quantify the absolute abundance of each unique TCRbeta CDR3 rearrangement, sequence reads were collapsed and filtered. For each sample, productive Simpson clonality was calculated as the square root of Simpson's diversity index across productive rearrangements. The clones in this table, taken by TCRdb from immuneACCESS, are in-frame only. Not every clone is retained; where verified, under half of the shortfall comes from an unresolved V gene, and the cause of the rest is unknown. That table is the source of V, J and clone size, and D and trimming were worked out from the DNA. The sample table lists more than 150,000 clones, approximately 82% of them with a count of one. Of the sample, 13% falls within the top ten clones.

Recombination joined TRBV9 with TRBJ2-1; TRBD2 is a possible D gene, resting on 5 matching bases. The specimen sequenced was peripheral blood. This sequence was found in a man between 65 and 79 years old who had recovered from COVID-19. The DNA is as follows: TGTGCCAGCAGCGCACGATTGGAGCGGTGGGGCAATGAGCAGTTCTTC. The resulting protein is CASSARLERWGNEQFF.